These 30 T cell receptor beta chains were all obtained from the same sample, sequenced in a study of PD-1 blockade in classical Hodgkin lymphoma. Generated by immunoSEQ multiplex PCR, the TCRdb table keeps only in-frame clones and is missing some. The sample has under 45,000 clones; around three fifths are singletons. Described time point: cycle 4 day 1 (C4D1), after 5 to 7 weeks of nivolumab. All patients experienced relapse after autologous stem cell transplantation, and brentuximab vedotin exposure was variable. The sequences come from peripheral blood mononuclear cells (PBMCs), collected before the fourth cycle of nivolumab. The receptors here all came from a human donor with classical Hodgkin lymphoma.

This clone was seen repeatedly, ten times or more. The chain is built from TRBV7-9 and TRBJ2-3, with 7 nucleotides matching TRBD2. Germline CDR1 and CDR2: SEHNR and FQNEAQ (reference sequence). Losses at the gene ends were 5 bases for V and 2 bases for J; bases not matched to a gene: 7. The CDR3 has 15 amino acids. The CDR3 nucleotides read TGTGCCAGCAGCCGGGACTATCATAACACAGATACGCAGTATTTT. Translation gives CASSRDYHNTDTQYF.

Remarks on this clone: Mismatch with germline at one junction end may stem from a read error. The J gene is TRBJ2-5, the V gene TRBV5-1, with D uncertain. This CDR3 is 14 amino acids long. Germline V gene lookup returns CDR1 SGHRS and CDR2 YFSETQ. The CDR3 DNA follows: TGTGCCAGCAGCTTGTACACGGGTGGAGAGACCCAGTACTTC. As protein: CASSLYTGGETQYF. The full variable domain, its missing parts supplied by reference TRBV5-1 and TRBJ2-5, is KAGVTQTPRYLIKTRGQQVTLSCSPISGHRSVSWYQQTPGQGLQFLFEYFSETQRNKGNFPGRFSGRQFSNSRSEMNVSTLELGDSALYLCASSLYTGGETQYFGPGTRLLVL.

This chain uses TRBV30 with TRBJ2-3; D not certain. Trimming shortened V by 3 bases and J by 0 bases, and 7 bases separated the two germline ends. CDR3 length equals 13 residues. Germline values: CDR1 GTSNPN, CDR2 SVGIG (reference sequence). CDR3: CAWSRGSTDTQYF. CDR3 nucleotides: TGTGCCTGGAGCCGCGGTAGCACAGATACGCAGTATTTT.

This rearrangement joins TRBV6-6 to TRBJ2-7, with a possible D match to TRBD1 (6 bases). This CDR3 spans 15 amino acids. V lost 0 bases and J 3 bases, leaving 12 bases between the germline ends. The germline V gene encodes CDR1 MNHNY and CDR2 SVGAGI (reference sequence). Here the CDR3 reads CASSYSTGFDYEQYF. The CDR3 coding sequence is TGTGCCAGCAGTTACTCAACAGGGTTTGACTACGAGCAGTACTTC.

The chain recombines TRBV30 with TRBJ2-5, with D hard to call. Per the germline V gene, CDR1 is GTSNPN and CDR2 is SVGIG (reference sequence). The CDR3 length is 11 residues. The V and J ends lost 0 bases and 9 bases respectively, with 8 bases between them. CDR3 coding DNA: TGTGCCTGGAGTGTGGGCGTTGCCCAGTACTTC. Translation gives CAWSVGVAQYF.

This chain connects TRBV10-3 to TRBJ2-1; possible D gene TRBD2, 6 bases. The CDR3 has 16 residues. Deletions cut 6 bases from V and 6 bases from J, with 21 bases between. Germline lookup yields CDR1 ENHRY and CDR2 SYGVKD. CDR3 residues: CAIRNGLSRDFNEQFF. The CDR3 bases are TGTGCCATCAGGAACGGACTTAGCCGGGACTTCAATGAGCAGTTCTTC.

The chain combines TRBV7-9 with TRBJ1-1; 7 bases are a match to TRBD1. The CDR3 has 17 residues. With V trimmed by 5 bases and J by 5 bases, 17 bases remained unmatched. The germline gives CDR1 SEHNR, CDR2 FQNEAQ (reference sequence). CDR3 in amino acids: CASSPRGGGGIGTEAFF. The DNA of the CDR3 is TGTGCCAGCAGCCCCCGCGGGGGAGGGGGCATCGGGACTGAAGCTTTCTTT.

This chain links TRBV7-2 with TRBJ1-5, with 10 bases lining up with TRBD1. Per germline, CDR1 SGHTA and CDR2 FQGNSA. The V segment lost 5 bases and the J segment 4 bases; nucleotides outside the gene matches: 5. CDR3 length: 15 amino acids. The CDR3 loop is CASSGRTGGNQPQHF. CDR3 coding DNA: TGTGCCAGCAGCGGACGGACAGGGGGTAATCAGCCCCAGCATTTT.

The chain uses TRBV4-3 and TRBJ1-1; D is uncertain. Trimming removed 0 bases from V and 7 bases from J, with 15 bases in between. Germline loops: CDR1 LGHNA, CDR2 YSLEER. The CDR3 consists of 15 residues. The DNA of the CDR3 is TGCGCCAGCAGCCAAGAGGCGTCTAGCCGTAGTGAAGCTTTCTTT. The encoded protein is CASSQEASSRSEAFF.

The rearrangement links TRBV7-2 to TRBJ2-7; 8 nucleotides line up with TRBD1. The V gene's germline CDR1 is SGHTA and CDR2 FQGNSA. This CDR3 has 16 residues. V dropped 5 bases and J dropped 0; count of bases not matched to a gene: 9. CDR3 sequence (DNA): TGTGCCAGCAGCCTCAGGGGGCCCCCGAGCTCCTACGAGCAGTACTTC. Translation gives CASSLRGPPSSYEQYF.

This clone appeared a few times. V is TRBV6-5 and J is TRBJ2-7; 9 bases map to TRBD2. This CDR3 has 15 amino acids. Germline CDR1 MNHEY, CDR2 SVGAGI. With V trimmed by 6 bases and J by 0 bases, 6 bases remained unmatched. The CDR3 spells CASRSLSGSSYEQYF. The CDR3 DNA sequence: TGTGCCAGCAGATCCCTTAGCGGGAGCTCCTACGAGCAGTACTTC.

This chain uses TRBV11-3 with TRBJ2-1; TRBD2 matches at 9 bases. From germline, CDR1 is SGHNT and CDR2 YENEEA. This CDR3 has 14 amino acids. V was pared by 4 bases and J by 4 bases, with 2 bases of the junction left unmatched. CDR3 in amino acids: CASSSSGEYNEQFF. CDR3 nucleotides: TGTGCCAGCAGCTCTAGCGGGGAGTACAATGAGCAGTTCTTC.

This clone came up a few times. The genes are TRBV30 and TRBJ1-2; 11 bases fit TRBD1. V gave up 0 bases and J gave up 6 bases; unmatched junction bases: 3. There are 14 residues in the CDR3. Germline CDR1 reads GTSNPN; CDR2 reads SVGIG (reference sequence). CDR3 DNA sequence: TGTGCCTGGAGTGTAGGGACAGGGGGGCATGGCTACACCTTC. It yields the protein CAWSVGTGGHGYTF.

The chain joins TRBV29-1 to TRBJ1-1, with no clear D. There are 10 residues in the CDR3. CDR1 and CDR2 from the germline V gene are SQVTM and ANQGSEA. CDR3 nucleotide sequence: TGCAGAGAGGGCGGTCGACGGGCTTTCTTT. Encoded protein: CREGGRRAFF.

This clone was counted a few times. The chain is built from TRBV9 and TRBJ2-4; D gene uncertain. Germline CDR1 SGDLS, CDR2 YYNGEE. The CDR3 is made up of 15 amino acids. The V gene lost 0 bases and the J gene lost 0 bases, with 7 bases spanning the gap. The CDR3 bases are TGTGCCAGCAGCGTAGACAGCTTAGCCAAAAACATTCAGTACTTC. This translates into CASSVDSLAKNIQYF. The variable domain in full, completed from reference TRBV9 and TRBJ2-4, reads DSGVTQTPKHLITATGQRVTLRCSPRSGDLSVYWYQQSLDQGLQFLIQYYNGEERAKGNILERFSAQQFPDLHSELNLSSLELGDSALYFCASSVDSLAKNIQYFGAGTRLSVL.

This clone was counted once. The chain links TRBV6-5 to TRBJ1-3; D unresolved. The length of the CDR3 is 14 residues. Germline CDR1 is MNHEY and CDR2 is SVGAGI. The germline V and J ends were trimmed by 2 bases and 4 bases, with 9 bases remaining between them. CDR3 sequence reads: CASSYEALGNTIYF. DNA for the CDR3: TGTGCCAGCAGTTACGAGGCTCTCGGAAACACCATATATTTT.

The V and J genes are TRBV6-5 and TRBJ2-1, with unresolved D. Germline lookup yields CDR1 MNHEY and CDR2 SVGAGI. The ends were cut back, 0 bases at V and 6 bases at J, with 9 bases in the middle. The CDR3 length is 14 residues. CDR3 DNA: TGTGCCAGCAGTTACTCGGGGTTATCCAATGAGCAGTTCTTC. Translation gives CASSYSGLSNEQFF.

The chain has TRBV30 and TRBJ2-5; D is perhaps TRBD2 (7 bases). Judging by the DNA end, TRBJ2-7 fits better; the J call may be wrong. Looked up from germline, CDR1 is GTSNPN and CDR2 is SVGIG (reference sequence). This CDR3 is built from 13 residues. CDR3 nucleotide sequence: TGTGCCTGGGTGCGCCAGGGAGGGGGCGAGCAGTACTTC. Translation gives CAWVRQGGGEQYF.

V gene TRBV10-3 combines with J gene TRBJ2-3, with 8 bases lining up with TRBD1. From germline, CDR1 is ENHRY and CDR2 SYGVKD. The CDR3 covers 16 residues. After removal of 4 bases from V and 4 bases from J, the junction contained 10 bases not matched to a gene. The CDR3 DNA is TGTGCCATCAGTGGGGGACAGGACCCGAGAGCAGATACGCAGTATTTT. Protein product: CAISGGQDPRADTQYF.

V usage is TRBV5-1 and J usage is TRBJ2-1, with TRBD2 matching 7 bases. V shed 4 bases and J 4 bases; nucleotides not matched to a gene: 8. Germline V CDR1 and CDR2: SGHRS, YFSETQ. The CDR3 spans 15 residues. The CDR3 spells CASSPSGSGYNEQFF. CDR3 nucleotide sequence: TGCGCCAGCAGCCCTAGCGGCTCCGGGTACAATGAGCAGTTCTTC.

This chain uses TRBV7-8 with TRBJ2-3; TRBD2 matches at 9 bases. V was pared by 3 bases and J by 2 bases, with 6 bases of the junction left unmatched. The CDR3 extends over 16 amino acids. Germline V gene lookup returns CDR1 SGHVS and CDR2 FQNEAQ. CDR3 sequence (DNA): TGTGCCAGCAGCTTTTTAGGGACTAGCTTCACAGATACGCAGTATTTT. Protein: CASSFLGTSFTDTQYF. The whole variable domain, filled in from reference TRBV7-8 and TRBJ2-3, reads GAGVSQSPRYKVAKRGQDVALRCDPISGHVSLFWYQQALGQGPEFLTYFQNEAQLDKSGLPSDRFFAERPEGSVSTLKIQRTQQEDSAVYLCASSFLGTSFTDTQYFGPGTRLTVL.

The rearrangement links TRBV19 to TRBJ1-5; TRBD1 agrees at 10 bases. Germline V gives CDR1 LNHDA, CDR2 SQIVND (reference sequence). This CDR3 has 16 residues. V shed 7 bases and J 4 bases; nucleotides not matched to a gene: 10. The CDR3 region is CASNPGQGMGNQPQHF. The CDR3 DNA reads TGTGCCAGTAATCCGGGACAGGGGATGGGAAATCAGCCCCAGCATTTT.

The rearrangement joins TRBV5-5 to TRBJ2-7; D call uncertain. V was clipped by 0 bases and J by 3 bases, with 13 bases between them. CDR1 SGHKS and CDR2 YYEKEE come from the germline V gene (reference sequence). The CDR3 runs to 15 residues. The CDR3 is CASSLVVVQYYEQYF. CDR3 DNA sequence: TGTGCCAGCAGCTTGGTGGTAGTCCAATACTACGAGCAGTACTTC.

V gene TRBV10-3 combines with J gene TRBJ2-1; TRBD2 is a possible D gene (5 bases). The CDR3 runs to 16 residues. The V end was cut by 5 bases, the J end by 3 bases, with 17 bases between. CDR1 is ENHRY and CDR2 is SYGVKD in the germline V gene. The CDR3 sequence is CAISPSADGLYNEQFF. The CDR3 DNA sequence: TGTGCCATCAGTCCGTCTGCTGACGGACTCTACAATGAGCAGTTCTTC.

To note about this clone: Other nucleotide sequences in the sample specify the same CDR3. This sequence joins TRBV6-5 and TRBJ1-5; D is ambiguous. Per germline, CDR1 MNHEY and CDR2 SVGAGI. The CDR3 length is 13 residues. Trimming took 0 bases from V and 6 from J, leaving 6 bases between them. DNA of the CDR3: TGTGCCAGCAGTTACTCGCGGGGTCAGCCCCAGCATTTT. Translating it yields CASSYSRGQPQHF.

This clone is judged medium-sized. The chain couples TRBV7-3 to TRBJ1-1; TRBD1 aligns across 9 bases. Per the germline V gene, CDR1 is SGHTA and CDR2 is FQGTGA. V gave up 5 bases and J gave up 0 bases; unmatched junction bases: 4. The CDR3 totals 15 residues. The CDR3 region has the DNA TGTGCCAGCAGCCTCACAGGGGGCTTGAACACTGAAGCTTTCTTT. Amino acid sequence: CASSLTGGLNTEAFF.

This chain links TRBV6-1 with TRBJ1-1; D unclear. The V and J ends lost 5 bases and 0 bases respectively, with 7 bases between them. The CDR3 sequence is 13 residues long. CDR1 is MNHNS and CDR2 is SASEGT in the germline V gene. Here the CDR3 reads CASSRTVNTEAFF. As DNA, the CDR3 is TGTGCCAGCAGTCGGACCGTGAACACTGAAGCTTTCTTT.

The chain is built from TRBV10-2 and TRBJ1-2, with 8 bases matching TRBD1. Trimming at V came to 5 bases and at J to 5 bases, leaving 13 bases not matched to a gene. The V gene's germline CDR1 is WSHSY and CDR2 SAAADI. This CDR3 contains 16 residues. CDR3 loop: CASSMTGAEGVYGYTF. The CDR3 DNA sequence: TGCGCCAGCAGTATGACAGGGGCCGAGGGGGTTTATGGCTACACCTTC.

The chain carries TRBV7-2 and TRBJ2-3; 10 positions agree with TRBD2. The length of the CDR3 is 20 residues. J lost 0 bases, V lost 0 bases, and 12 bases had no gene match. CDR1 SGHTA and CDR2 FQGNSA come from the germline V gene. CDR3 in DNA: TGTGCCAGCAGCTTAGCGCCTAGCGGGGGCGGCCACCTGAGCACAGATACGCAGTATTTT. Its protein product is CASSLAPSGGGHLSTDTQYF.

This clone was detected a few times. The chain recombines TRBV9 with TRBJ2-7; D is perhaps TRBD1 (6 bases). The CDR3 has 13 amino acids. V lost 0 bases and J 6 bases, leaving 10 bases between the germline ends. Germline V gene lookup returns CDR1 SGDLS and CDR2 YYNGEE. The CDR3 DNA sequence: TGTGCCAGCAGCGTAGAGACAGGAAGCGAGCAGTACTTC. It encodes CASSVETGSEQYF.